These T cell receptor beta chains were read from a single sample in a study of OX40 agonist ivuxolimab in advanced cancers. The data were produced by immunoSEQ multiplex PCR, yet TCRdb's version contains in-frame clones alone and is incomplete. The top ten hold approximately 0.32% of the sample, which has roughly 140,000 clones, approximately 94% seen once. The specimen comprised CD4+ or CD8+ T cells sorted from blood, sampled in a trial of the OX40 agonist ivuxolimab. These receptors originate from an adult with an advanced solid tumor such as melanoma, head and neck, liver or kidney cancer. Each CDR3 is given without its conserved first and last residue. The listing skips clone size in some rows; elsewhere it reads once, few, many or a size class.

V	size	J	CDR3
TRBV2	-	TRBJ1-1	ASSEAGGHMNTEAF
TRBV4-1	-	TRBJ2-1	ASSQEGQADNEQF
TRBV18	-	TRBJ1-2	ASSPTNGNTGYT
TRBV7-2	-	TRBJ2-1	ASKGGRMGYEQF
TRBV7-2	-	TRBJ1-2	ASSFDQYGYT
TRBV5-1	-	TRBJ1-2	ASSLLDPRPYGYT
TRBV10-3	once	TRBJ1-1	AISVREGSEAF
TRBV9	-	TRBJ2-3	ASSVGGRFSSTDTQY
TRBV7-9	-	TRBJ2-7	ATTGLALEQY
TRBV7-9	-	TRBJ2-7	ASSSRDRGIHEQY
TRBV10-1	-	TRBJ2-5	ASSEPPSETQY
TRBV5-4	-	TRBJ2-5	ASSPGGTGVGETQY
TRBV30	-	TRBJ2-2	ATPARGQVFAGELF
TRBV7-2	-	TRBJ2-7	ASSSPRGALSGTVYEQY
TRBV29-1	-	TRBJ2-1	SVLPVAGSSYNEQF
TRBV15	-	TRBJ2-5	ATSRRETQY
TRBV7-8	-	TRBJ2-5	ASSENSIAEETQY
TRBV5-4	-	TRBJ1-3	ASSFSPNENTIY
TRBV4-3	-	TRBJ1-4	ASSQGDRVPEKLF
TRBV27	-	TRBJ1-5	ASSLGYSGQPQH
TRBV18	-	TRBJ2-5	ASSLGTGQETQY
TRBV18	-	TRBJ2-2	ASSPSEGFTGELF
TRBV7-2	-	TRBJ1-4	ASSNRGRNNEKLF
TRBV4-3	-	TRBJ2-5	ASSQAGTGGETQY
TRBV4-3	-	TRBJ2-7	ASNNDQFLSYEQY
TRBV6-5	-	TRBJ1-6	ASSYPPPNPSPLH
TRBV27	-	TRBJ1-4	ASSFTGANEKLF
TRBV30	-	TRBJ2-7	AWAAAAWGEQY
TRBV11-2	-	TRBJ2-3	ASSLNAGLTDTQY
TRBV6-5	-	TRBJ1-5	ASTQGGKDQPQH